The 29 T cell receptor beta chains below come from one sample, sequenced in a study of response to subunit inactivated influenza vaccine. TCRdb reanalysed the RT-PCR reads using MiXCR and keeps one entry per CDR3 protein. The table lists 650,000 to 800,000 distinct CDR3 sequences, around 13% of them singletons. Sequencing used PBMCs from blood, obtained 14 to 15 days before vaccination. These receptors were collected from a man aged 45-60 years who received an inactivated influenza vaccine.

This clonotype showed up just a few times. The chain links TRBV20-1 to TRBJ2-3, with 7 bases fitting TRBD2. Trimming at V came to 1 base and at J to 5 bases, leaving 9 bases not matched to a gene. The CDR3 totals 15 residues. Germline V gene lookup returns CDR1 DFQATT and CDR2 SNEGSKA (reference sequence). The CDR3 protein is CSARGVAGVGDTQYF. The CDR3 nucleotides are TGCAGTGCTAGAGGGGTAGCGGGTGTGGGAGATACGCAGTATTTT.

The chain joins TRBV7-2 to TRBJ2-7; 11 bases match TRBD1. V dropped 5 bases and J dropped 5; count of bases not matched to a gene: 8. Germline CDR1 is SGHTA and CDR2 is FQGNSA. This CDR3 region has 15 residues. CDR3 sequence reads: CASSGTGGSWDEQYF. CDR3 nucleotide sequence: TGTGCCAGCAGCGGGACAGGGGGGAGTTGGGACGAGCAGTACTTC.

The chain employs TRBV6-1 and TRBJ2-2; TRBD2 matches 13 bases. The V and J ends lost 6 bases and 1 base, in that order; junction bases with no gene match: 11. CDR1 and CDR2 from the germline V gene are MNHNS and SASEGT. The CDR3 is 19 residues long. The CDR3 DNA follows: TGTGCCAGCAGGCCTAGACTAGCGGGGGGATTTCTGAACACCGGGGAGCTGTTTTTT. This encodes CASRPRLAGGFLNTGELFF.

The genes are TRBV28 and TRBJ2-5, with D possibly matching TRBD2 (6 bases). CDR3 size: 13 residues. CDR1 is MDHEN, CDR2 SYDVKM, per germline. With 10 bases removed from V and 1 base from J, the gap between germline ends came to 13 bases. DNA for the CDR3: TGTGCCATTACGGGACTGAGCCAAGAGACCCAGTACTTC. Its translation is CAITGLSQETQYF.

The CDR3 nucleotides read TGTGCCAGCAGCCGGACGACAGGGGGTAATGAAAAACTGTTTTTT. The encoded protein is CASSRTTGGNEKLFF. This chain links TRBV12-3 or TRBV12-4 with TRBJ1-4, with 9 bases matching TRBD1. The CDR3 runs to 15 residues. The V gene end was trimmed by 6 bases and the J gene end by 4 bases; junction bases not matched to a gene: 6.

V usage is TRBV5-1 and J usage is TRBJ2-7, with D perhaps assigned TRBD1 or TRBD2 (6 bases each). This CDR3 comprises 15 residues. Deletions cut 1 base from V and 2 bases from J, with 13 bases between. The germline V gene has CDR1 SGHRS and CDR2 YFSETQ. CDR3 residues: CASSLSPGGAYEQYF. CDR3 sequence (DNA): TGCGCCAGCAGCTTGTCTCCCGGGGGCGCCTACGAGCAGTACTTC.

V gene TRBV4-3 combines with J gene TRBJ2-1; the match to TRBD2 covers 11 bases. The CDR3 runs to 18 residues. Trimming took 0 bases from V and 2 from J; bases not matched to a gene: 6. Germline values: CDR1 LGHNA, CDR2 YSLEER. The DNA for the CDR3 is TGCGCCAGCAGCCAAGACCTGGGACTAGCGGACCCCTACAATGAGCAGTTCTTC. Translation gives CASSQDLGLADPYNEQFF.

The genes are TRBV19 and TRBJ2-3, with no clear D. Trimming removed 6 bases at V and 0 bases at J, with 10 bases between. The germline gives CDR1 LNHDA, CDR2 SQIVND (reference sequence). The CDR3 is made up of 14 amino acids. The CDR3 coding sequence is TGTGCCAGTAGAGTGTACTCTAGCACAGATACGCAGTATTTT. This encodes CASRVYSSTDTQYF.

This clonotype was counted between two and nine times. CDR3 DNA sequence: TGCAGTGCTGAGGACAGGGCGGGCGAGCAGTACTTC. Protein sequence: CSAEDRAGEQYF. The J gene is TRBJ2-7, the V gene TRBV20-1; 8 bases are a match to TRBD1. Germline CDR1 reads DFQATT; CDR2 reads SNEGSKA (reference sequence). After removal of 5 bases from V and 6 bases from J, the junction contained 6 bases not matched to a gene. The CDR3 runs 12 residues.

This clonotype was detected a few times. The V gene is TRBV7-2, the J gene TRBJ1-1; D is uncertain. From germline, CDR1 is SGHTA and CDR2 FQGNSA. The CDR3 is 13 amino acids. V was cut by 7 bases and J by 4 bases, with 13 bases left in between. The CDR3 DNA follows: TGTGCCAGCACCCGTCGTTTCGGCACTGAAGCTTTCTTT. This translates into CASTRRFGTEAFF.

V and J are TRBV6-4 and TRBJ2-1; possibly TRBD1 for D (5 bases). V was trimmed by 8 bases and J by 10 bases, leaving 12 bases between them. The CDR3 is made up of 11 amino acids. CDR1 is MRHNA and CDR2 is SNTAGT in the germline V gene. In nucleotides, the CDR3 is TGTGCCAGCGGTAACAGGCGAGAGCAGTTCTTC. Translated: CASGNRREQFF.

This clonotype was counted at least ten times. The rearrangement uses TRBV20-1 and TRBJ1-1; D remains ambiguous. The V and J ends lost 5 bases and 7 bases respectively, with 17 bases between them. This CDR3 is 13 amino acids long. The germline V gene has CDR1 DFQATT and CDR2 SNEGSKA (reference sequence). This CDR3 reads CSAPFQYTGEAFF. DNA for the CDR3: TGCAGTGCTCCGTTTCAGTACACCGGTGAAGCTTTCTTT.

The V gene is TRBV6-2 or TRBV6-3, the J gene TRBJ1-5; perhaps TRBD1 as D (6 bases). V lost 2 bases and J 2 bases, leaving 16 bases between the germline ends. The germline gives CDR1 MNHEY, CDR2 SVGEGT. The CDR3 length is 17 residues. CDR3 in DNA: TGTGCCAGCAGTTACCGTGGGACATACTCCGGCAATCAGCCCCAGCATTTT. This encodes CASSYRGTYSGNQPQHF.

This clonotype was seen only a few times. V gene TRBV6-2 or TRBV6-3 combines with J gene TRBJ1-1, with a possible D match to TRBD1 (5 bases). The CDR3 has 14 amino acids. The V end was cut by 9 bases, the J end by 0 bases, with 14 bases between. The germline CDR1 and CDR2 sequences are MNHEY and SVGEGT. The CDR3 bases are TGTGCCAGTCTGGGGGGAACCATGAACACTGAAGCTTTCTTT. Encoded protein: CASLGGTMNTEAFF.

This clonotype came up a few times. The V and J genes are TRBV15 and TRBJ2-1; 12 bases line up with TRBD2. The CDR3 has 18 amino acids. Looked up from germline, CDR1 is LNHNV and CDR2 is YYDKDF (reference sequence). V lost 0 bases and J lost 4; bases outside the gene matches: 7. The CDR3 DNA is TGTGCCACCAGCAGAGATAGACCGGGGACTAGCGGGTACAATGAGCAGTTCTTC. Translating gives CATSRDRPGTSGYNEQFF.

This rearrangement joins TRBV6-1 to TRBJ2-2; no clear D gene. This CDR3 comprises 14 residues. Germline lookup yields CDR1 MNHNS and CDR2 SASEGT. The V gene lost 5 bases and the J gene lost 6 bases, with 13 bases spanning the gap. In nucleotides, the CDR3 is TGTGCCAGCAGTCGCGGCTCACCTCCCGGGGAGCTGTTTTTT. It translates to CASSRGSPPGELFF.

The chain uses TRBV20-1 and TRBJ1-5; 7 positions agree with TRBD1. Trimming at V came to 4 bases and at J to 8 bases, leaving 5 bases not matched to a gene. The germline V gene has CDR1 DFQATT and CDR2 SNEGSKA (reference sequence). The CDR3 totals 12 residues. CDR3 nucleotides: TGCAGTGCTACGCTAGACAGGGAGCCCCAGCATTTT. Its translation: CSATLDREPQHF.

The rearrangement uses TRBV3-1 and TRBJ2-3; TRBD1 is a possible D gene (6 bases). The V gene's germline CDR1 is LGHDT and CDR2 YNNKEL (reference sequence). The CDR3 extends over 16 amino acids. Trimming took off 2 bases at V and 0 bases at J, with 12 bases between the two ends. The CDR3 here is CASSQWGRGSTDTQYF. DNA of the CDR3: TGTGCCAGCAGCCAATGGGGCAGGGGTAGCACAGATACGCAGTATTTT.

The rearrangement uses TRBV6-2 or TRBV6-3 and TRBJ1-5, with D possibly TRBD1 on 6 matching bases. Trimming shortened V by 2 bases and J by 5 bases, and 16 bases separated the two germline ends. The CDR3 totals 16 residues. Per the germline V gene, CDR1 is MNHEY and CDR2 is SVGEGT. CDR3 sequence (DNA): TGTGCCAGCAGTTACGGAGATTGGGGGCGGTATCAGCCCCAGCATTTT. Translation: CASSYGDWGRYQPQHF.

The gene calls are TRBV28 and TRBJ2-5; possible D gene TRBD1, 6 bases. The CDR3 consists of 17 residues. Trimming left V 3 bases short and J 5 bases short, with 22 bases between. The germline gives CDR1 MDHEN, CDR2 SYDVKM. The CDR3 sequence is CASSLPGAVPVLETQYF. In DNA, the CDR3 is TGTGCCAGCAGTTTGCCAGGGGCTGTCCCCGTGTTGGAGACCCAGTACTTC.

The chain recombines TRBV7-6 with TRBJ1-6, with 9 bases lining up with TRBD1. The germline gives CDR1 SGHVS, CDR2 FNYEAQ. CDR3 length: 17 amino acids. With V trimmed by 6 bases and J by 5 bases, 11 bases remained unmatched. The CDR3 here is CASRSGTGFSHNSPLHF. The CDR3, as DNA: TGTGCCAGCAGGTCCGGGACAGGGTTCTCGCATAATTCACCCCTCCACTTT.

This clonotype was observed a single time. The V call is TRBV7-2, the J call TRBJ1-3; no definite D call. In germline, CDR1 is SGHTA, CDR2 FQGNSA. The CDR3 consists of 16 residues. With 1 base removed from V and 4 bases from J, the gap between germline ends came to 14 bases. The CDR3 spells CASSLVSGQSGNTIYF. The CDR3 region has the DNA TGTGCCAGCAGCTTAGTTAGCGGGCAGTCCGGAAACACCATATATTTT.

J is TRBJ2-7 and V is TRBV7-2; 7 bases agree with TRBD2. The CDR3 runs 16 residues. Germline assignment: CDR1 SGHTA and CDR2 FQGNSA. V gave up 5 bases and J gave up 5 bases; unmatched junction bases: 15. The DNA for the CDR3 is TGTGCCAGCAGCCCGTTAGAGGGAGGGCCTGGGGACGAGCAGTACTTC. This sequence encodes CASSPLEGGPGDEQYF.

The table lists this clonotype with many counts. CDR3 region: CASSQERSTDTQYF. DNA for the CDR3: TGCGCCAGCAGCCAAGAACGGAGCACAGATACGCAGTATTTT. The chain links TRBV4-3 to TRBJ2-3; D not certain. The CDR3 length is 14 residues. Trimming left V 0 bases short and J 0 bases short, with 4 bases between. The V gene's germline CDR1 is LGHNA and CDR2 YSLEER.

This sequence joins TRBV7-6 and TRBJ2-1, with TRBD1 matching 11 bases. The ends lost 5 bases at V and 7 bases at J; junction bases unmatched: 10. This CDR3 region has 16 residues. The germline CDR1 and CDR2 sequences are SGHVS and FNYEAQ. CDR3 in DNA: TGTGCCAGCAGCCCTCACGGACAGGGGGCCTCGAATGAGCAGTTCTTC. This gives the protein CASSPHGQGASNEQFF.

This clonotype was counted between two and nine times. In nucleotides, the CDR3 is TGTGCCAGTAGTATTTGGGACGGAAGCACAGATACGCAGTATTTT. Its protein is CASSIWDGSTDTQYF. This chain links TRBV19 with TRBJ2-3; the D call may be TRBD1 or TRBD2 (5 bases each). Trimming pared 3 bases from V and 0 bases from J, leaving 10 bases between. There are 15 residues in the CDR3. Germline-derived CDR1 and CDR2 are LNHDA and SQIVND (reference sequence).

The chain links TRBV4-2 to TRBJ2-5, with unresolved D. The CDR3 spans 14 residues. V gave up 4 bases and J gave up 5 bases, with 14 bases separating them. Germline V gives CDR1 LGHNA, CDR2 YNFKEQ. The CDR3 DNA reads as TGTGCCAGCAGCCCGGAGATCCTGATGGAGACCCAGTACTTC. This codes for CASSPEILMETQYF.

V usage is TRBV2 and J usage is TRBJ1-5, with 7 bases aligning to TRBD1. Trimming removed 8 bases from V and 0 bases from J; junction bases left unmatched: 4. CDR3 length equals 14 residues. Germline-derived CDR1 and CDR2 are SNHLY and FYNNEI. For the CDR3, the DNA is TGTGCCAGCCGGGACAGCTATAGCAATCAGCCCCAGCATTTT. Residues: CASRDSYSNQPQHF.

This clonotype was seen only a few times. V usage is TRBV20-1 and J usage is TRBJ2-7, with a tentative D call TRBD2 (6 bases). The V end lost 4 bases, the J end lost 3 bases, and 7 bases lay between the germline ends. Germline loops: CDR1 DFQATT, CDR2 SNEGSKA (reference sequence). CDR3 length: 11 amino acids. This CDR3 reads CSAMTSYEQYF. The CDR3 DNA sequence: TGCAGTGCTATGACTAGCTACGAGCAGTACTTC.